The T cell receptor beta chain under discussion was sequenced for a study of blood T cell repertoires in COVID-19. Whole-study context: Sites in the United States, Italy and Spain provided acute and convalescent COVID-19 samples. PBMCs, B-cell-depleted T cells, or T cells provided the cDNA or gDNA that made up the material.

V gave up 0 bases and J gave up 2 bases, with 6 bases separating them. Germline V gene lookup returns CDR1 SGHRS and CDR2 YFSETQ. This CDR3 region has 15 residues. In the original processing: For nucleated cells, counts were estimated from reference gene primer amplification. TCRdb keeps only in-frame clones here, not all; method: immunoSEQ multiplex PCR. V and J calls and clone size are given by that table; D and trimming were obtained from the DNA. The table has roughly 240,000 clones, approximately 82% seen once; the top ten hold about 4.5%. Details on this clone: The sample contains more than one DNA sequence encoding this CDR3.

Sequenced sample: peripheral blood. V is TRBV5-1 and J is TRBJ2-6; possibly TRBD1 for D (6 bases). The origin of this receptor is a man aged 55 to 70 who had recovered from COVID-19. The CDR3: CASSLAGAGANVLTF. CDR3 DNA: TGCGCCAGCAGCTTGGCAGGGGCTGGGGCCAACGTCCTGACTTTC. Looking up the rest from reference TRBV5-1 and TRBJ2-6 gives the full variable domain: KAGVTQTPRYLIKTRGQQVTLSCSPISGHRSVSWYQQTPGQGLQFLFEYFSETQRNKGNFPGRFSGRQFSNSRSEMNVSTLELGDSALYLCASSLAGAGANVLTFGAGSRLTVL.